The 24 T cell receptor beta chains below all came from one sample that was sequenced in a study of cytomegalovirus exposure and HLA in healthy donors. With 60 Vbeta and 13 Jbeta primers, the PCR was carried out. The protocol was immunoSEQ multiplex PCR, while the TCRdb copy is restricted to in-frame clones and leaves out a portion. The data hold approximately 150,000 clones, with about 70% observed a single time. The sample taken for sequencing was PBMCs. These receptors all stem from a male donor in good health and CMV-seronegative.

The chain has TRBV28 and TRBJ1-4, with 8 bases aligning to TRBD1. Germline V gives CDR1 MDHEN, CDR2 SYDVKM. J gave up 6 bases and V 6 bases, and 9 bases lay outside the gene matches. CDR3 size: 15 residues. For the CDR3, the DNA is TGTGCCAGCAGACTCCAGGGGGCGAGGTATGAAAAACTGTTTTTT. Its translation is CASRLQGARYEKLFF.

The chain links TRBV7-2 to TRBJ2-3, with a weak D call TRBD1 (5 bases). Germline V lookup: CDR1 SGHTA, CDR2 FQGNSA. The CDR3 consists of 17 residues. V gave up 5 bases and J gave up 2 bases, with 20 bases separating them. The CDR3 coding sequence is TGTGCCAGCAGCACCGTCCGGATGCAGGGCTACACAGATACGCAGTATTTT. The encoded protein is CASSTVRMQGYTDTQYF.

About this clone itself: Germline and junction disagree at one end, which may indicate a read error. The chain carries TRBV7-9 and TRBJ2-6; weak D call: TRBD1 (5 bases). This CDR3 comprises 16 residues. Germline CDR1 and CDR2: SEHNR and FQNEAQ (reference sequence). CDR3 amino acids: CSSSAQGFSGANVLTF. Here the CDR3 DNA reads TGTTCCAGCAGCGCTCAGGGCTTCTCTGGGGCCAACGTCCTGACTTTC.

This clone was found a few times. The rearrangement uses TRBV29-1 and TRBJ2-7; the D gene is possibly TRBD1 (6 bases). The CDR3 is made up of 15 amino acids. The ends were cut back, 1 base at V and 0 bases at J, with 13 bases in the middle. Germline-derived CDR1 and CDR2 are SQVTM and ANQGSEA. The CDR3: CSVEGQDSDSYEQYF. Written as DNA, the CDR3 is TGCAGCGTTGAAGGCCAGGACAGCGACTCCTACGAGCAGTACTTC.

In nucleotides, the CDR3 is TGTGCCAGCAGCTTAGGCGGGGGGGGAAGGCAACTGTTTTTT. Its protein product is CASSLGGGGRQLFF. The chain joins TRBV7-6 to TRBJ1-4; D is perhaps TRBD1 (5 bases). CDR3 length: 14 residues. The germline V gene encodes CDR1 SGHVS and CDR2 FNYEAQ. Trimming took off 1 base at V and 12 bases at J, with 15 bases between the two ends.

V and J are TRBV4-3 and TRBJ2-1; D may be TRBD2 (6 bases). Germline CDR1 LGHNA, CDR2 YSLEER. CDR3 length: 14 residues. V gave up 5 bases and J gave up 6 bases, with 14 bases separating them. The CDR3 protein is CASSLGGLINEQFF. In DNA form, the CDR3 reads TGCGCCAGCAGCTTGGGAGGACTGATCAATGAGCAGTTCTTC.

The chain employs TRBV4-1 and TRBJ1-1; a possible D gene is TRBD1 (6 bases). CDR1 and CDR2 from the germline V gene are MGHRA and YSYEKL. Trimming pared 6 bases from V and 0 bases from J, leaving 11 bases between. The CDR3 has 14 residues. CDR3 nucleotides: TGCGCCAGCAGACCTACAGGGATGAACACTGAAGCTTTCTTT. Translated: CASRPTGMNTEAFF.

This chain links TRBV19 with TRBJ1-2; D not resolved. This CDR3 region has 13 residues. The V gene lost 3 bases and the J gene lost 1 base, with 6 bases spanning the gap. Germline V lookup: CDR1 LNHDA, CDR2 SQIVND (reference sequence). CDR3 sequence: CASSIYLNYGYTF. CDR3 coding DNA: TGTGCCAGTAGTATCTACCTTAACTATGGCTACACCTTC.

The chain links TRBV25-1 to TRBJ2-5; D is possibly TRBD1 (5 bases). Germline values: CDR1 MGHDK, CDR2 SYGVNS. V was cut by 3 bases and J by 5 bases, with 19 bases left in between. The CDR3 consists of 16 residues. CDR3 sequence (DNA): TGTGCCAGCAGTGATATGGCAGGGTGGAAGGATGAGACCCAGTACTTC. Protein: CASSDMAGWKDETQYF.

The rearrangement joins TRBV2 to TRBJ1-5; TRBD1 agrees at 7 bases. J was trimmed by 6 bases and V by 8 bases; bases with no gene match: 10. Germline V gene data show CDR1 as SNHLY and CDR2 as FYNNEI. There are 14 residues in the CDR3. The CDR3 reads CASSGQSYSQPQHF. CDR3 DNA: TGTGCCAGCTCGGGACAGTCATATAGTCAGCCCCAGCATTTT.

The chain recombines TRBV28 with TRBJ2-7, with 8 positions matching TRBD2. J was trimmed by 2 bases and V by 4 bases; bases with no gene match: 7. CDR3 length: 15 amino acids. Germline-derived CDR1 and CDR2 are MDHEN and SYDVKM. The CDR3 DNA reads as TGTGCCAGCAGTTATGGGCTAGCGGGCCCCTACGAGCAGTACTTC. Translated: CASSYGLAGPYEQYF.

The chain employs TRBV5-5 and TRBJ1-1; 7 nucleotides agree with TRBD1. Germline V gene sequence: CDR1 SGHKS, CDR2 YYEKEE (reference sequence). V dropped 0 bases and J dropped 11; count of bases not matched to a gene: 7. The CDR3 loop spans 13 amino acids. The CDR3 spells CASSLEGQKWAFF. CDR3 DNA: TGTGCCAGCAGCTTGGAGGGACAGAAGTGGGCTTTCTTT.

This clone was found once. V and J are TRBV10-3 and TRBJ1-1; 7 bases agree with TRBD1. The V and J ends lost 7 bases and 3 bases, in that order; junction bases with no gene match: 8. The CDR3 is 14 amino acids. CDR1 is ENHRY, CDR2 SYGVKD, per germline. In nucleotides, the CDR3 is TGTGCCATCACCAAGACAGGGTCGGACACTGAAGCTTTCTTT. Its protein product is CAITKTGSDTEAFF.

This clone was found a few times. The genes are TRBV5-4 and TRBJ1-2, with D possibly TRBD1 on 5 matching bases. The CDR3 runs to 13 residues. Trimming left V 10 bases short and J 1 base short, with 14 bases between. Germline lookup yields CDR1 SGHNT and CDR2 YYREEE (reference sequence). The CDR3 DNA follows: TGTGCCGGTTCACAAGGGGATAACTATGGCTACACCTTC. Protein sequence: CAGSQGDNYGYTF.

The rearrangement links TRBV5-1 to TRBJ2-1, with 10 bases aligning to TRBD2. Germline CDR1 is SGHRS and CDR2 is YFSETQ. With 9 bases clipped from V and 5 bases from J, the junction kept 5 bases outside the gene matches. The CDR3 has 13 amino acids. CDR3 loop: CATTGTSDNEQFF. The CDR3 region has the DNA TGCGCCACGACCGGGACTAGCGACAATGAGCAGTTCTTC.

The V and J genes are TRBV4-1 and TRBJ1-3, with D uncertain. The germline V and J ends were trimmed by 0 bases and 0 bases, with 12 bases remaining between them. The CDR3 is 17 residues long. Per germline, CDR1 MGHRA and CDR2 YSYEKL. DNA of the CDR3: TGCGCCAGCAGCCAAGACCGTCAGGCTATCTCTGGAAACACCATATATTTT. Protein sequence: CASSQDRQAISGNTIYF.

The chain carries TRBV2 and TRBJ1-2, with TRBD1 as a possible D gene (6 bases). The length of the CDR3 is 15 residues. Germline CDR1 reads SNHLY; CDR2 reads FYNNEI. V was pared by 6 bases and J by 0 bases, with 14 bases between. The CDR3, as DNA: TGTGCCAGCAGAAAAACCGGGACACCTAACTATGGCTACACCTTC. Amino acid sequence: CASRKTGTPNYGYTF.

The V gene is TRBV7-2, the J gene TRBJ2-1; 8 bases map to TRBD2. The germline CDR1 and CDR2 sequences are SGHTA and FQGNSA. Trimming at V came to 5 bases and at J to 5 bases, leaving 5 bases not matched to a gene. CDR3 size: 14 residues. The CDR3 sequence is CASSLNSGNNEQFF. In nucleotides, the CDR3 is TGTGCCAGCAGCCTCAATAGCGGGAACAATGAGCAGTTCTTC.

The sample holds a few counts of this clone. The J gene is TRBJ2-5, the V gene TRBV7-9; 7 bases map to TRBD2. Germline trimming cut 4 bases from V and 4 bases from J; bases unmatched to any gene: 15. Germline CDR1 and CDR2: SEHNR and FQNEAQ (reference sequence). The CDR3 spans 17 residues. The CDR3 DNA sequence: TGTGCCAGCAGCTCCCCCCCGAAGAGGGACTACAGAGAGACCCAGTACTTC. This gives the protein CASSSPPKRDYRETQYF. Variable domain in full (rest from reference TRBV7-9 and TRBJ2-5): DTGVSQNPRHKITKRGQNVTFRCDPISEHNRLYWYRQTLGQGPEFLTYFQNEAQLEKSRLLSDRFSAERPKGSFSTLEIQRTEQGDSAMYLCASSSPPKRDYRETQYFGPGTRLLVL.

This clone appeared a few times. This chain connects TRBV6-5 to TRBJ1-6; D unclear. This CDR3 has 15 residues. CDR1 and CDR2 (germline): MNHEY, SVGAGI. Trimming removed 0 bases from V and 9 bases from J, with 12 bases in between. The CDR3 DNA sequence: TGTGCCAGCAGTTACTCTCTAGGCTTAGGTTCACCCCTCCACTTT. This sequence encodes CASSYSLGLGSPLHF.

The CDR3 DNA sequence: TGCGCCAGCAGCTTGGCAGGGCTCAGCGTCCTGACTTTC. Protein sequence: CASSLAGLSVLTF. This chain joins TRBV5-1 and TRBJ2-6, with D possibly TRBD1 on 5 matching bases. V was trimmed by 0 bases and J by 12 bases, leaving 10 bases between them. The CDR3 is 13 amino acids. Germline V gene data show CDR1 as SGHRS and CDR2 as YFSETQ.

This chain connects TRBV13 to TRBJ2-7; 9 nucleotides match TRBD1. J lost 3 bases, V lost 5 bases, and 8 bases had no gene match. The V gene's germline CDR1 is PRHDT and CDR2 FYEKMQ (reference sequence). The CDR3 contains 15 residues. The CDR3 bases are TGTGCCAGCAGCCCGACGGGACAGGGTGACTACGAGCAGTACTTC. Translation gives CASSPTGQGDYEQYF.

The chain combines TRBV7-9 with TRBJ2-7, with TRBD1 matching over 10 bases. Germline V CDR1 and CDR2: SEHNR, FQNEAQ (reference sequence). This CDR3 has 15 residues. V trimming: 5 bases; J trimming: 9 bases; junction bases outside the gene matches: 13. The CDR3 region is CASSPPGTGARGQYF. Here the CDR3 DNA reads TGTGCCAGCAGCCCGCCCGGGACAGGGGCCCGGGGGCAGTACTTC.

The chain recombines TRBV10-3 with TRBJ2-7, with 8 bases matching TRBD2. This CDR3 has 15 residues. Unmatched junction bases numbered 6, after V lost 3 bases and J lost 2 bases. Germline CDR1 is ENHRY and CDR2 is SYGVKD. CDR3 region: CAISEGTSKPYEQYF. As DNA, the CDR3 is TGTGCCATCAGTGAAGGGACTAGTAAGCCCTACGAGCAGTACTTC.